Listed below are T cell receptor beta chains from one sample, sequenced in a study of cytomegalovirus exposure and HLA in healthy donors. Sequencing was performed with immunoSEQ multiplex PCR; in TCRdb, only in-frame clones are kept and a portion is missing. This sample's clone table lists around 140,000 clones. Sequenced material: PBMCs. The receptors were gathered from a man younger than 35 in good health and CMV-seronegative. The CDR3 runs from the conserved cysteine through the conserved F or W. D genes are given only for firm matches.

j_call d_call v_call cdr3_aa cdr3_nt
TRBJ1-1 TRBD1 TRBV2 CASSPDRGRIEAFF TGTGCCAGCAGCCCAGACAGGGGGCGGATTGAAGCTTTCTTT
TRBJ1-6 - TRBV19 CASSVGGGVSPLHF TGTGCCAGTAGTGTTGGGGGAGGTGTATCACCCCTCCACTTT
TRBJ1-1 TRBD1 TRBV18 CASRTGRNTEAFF TGTGCCAGCCGGACAGGGAGGAACACTGAAGCTTTCTTT
TRBJ2-4 TRBD2 TRBV14 CASSPLIKREGFAKNIQYF TGTGCCAGCAGCCCTTTAATTAAGCGGGAGGGGTTTGCCAAAAACATTCAGTACTTC
TRBJ2-1 - TRBV2 CASSVRGSYNEQFF TGTGCCAGCAGTGTGCGGGGTTCCTACAATGAGCAGTTCTTC
TRBJ1-4 - TRBV6-1 CASSEGLTLALGSKLFF TGTGCCAGCAGTGAGGGACTAACACTCGCTCTCGGGTCAAAACTGTTTTTT
TRBJ2-7 TRBD2 TRBV15 CATSLGGEDYEQYF TGTGCCACCAGCCTGGGGGGGGAGGACTACGAGCAGTACTTC
TRBJ1-2 TRBD1 TRBV5-4 CASSQGTGGENGYTF TGTGCCAGCAGCCAAGGGACAGGGGGGGAAAATGGCTACACCTTC
TRBJ2-5 - TRBV27 CASSPPQGQETQYF TGTGCCAGCAGTCCCCCCCAGGGGCAAGAGACCCAGTACTTC
TRBJ2-7 TRBD1 TRBV5-1 CASSLGLTGFYEQYF TGCGCCAGCAGCTTGGGCCTGACAGGGTTCTACGAGCAGTACTTC
TRBJ2-1 TRBD2 TRBV6-4 CASSRTSGRLTYNEQFF TGTGCCAGCAGCCGGACTAGCGGACGATTAACTTACAATGAGCAGTTCTTC
TRBJ2-7 - TRBV4-1 CASSQATGKGYEQYF TGCGCCAGCAGCCAAGCAACAGGGAAAGGGTACGAGCAGTACTTC
TRBJ1-1 - TRBV4-2 CASSGHPHSRMNTEAFF TGTGCCAGCAGCGGCCATCCCCACAGCCGCATGAACACTGAAGCTTTCTTT
TRBJ1-6 - TRBV5-1 CASSSAGNSPLHF TGCGCCAGCAGCTCGGCAGGCAATTCACCCCTCCACTTT
TRBJ1-1 - TRBV12-5 CASAVDTEAFF TGTGCTAGTGCCGTCGACACTGAAGCTTTCTTT
TRBJ2-1 - TRBV6-1 CASSPAGLTQFF TGTGCCAGCAGTCCCGCGGGTCTGACCCAGTTCTTC
TRBJ1-1 - TRBV19 CASSLNVNTEAFF TGTGCCAGTAGCCTTAATGTGAACACTGAAGCTTTCTTT
TRBJ1-6 - TRBV30 CACNQGRRSPLHF TGTGCCTGTAACCAGGGGAGAAGGTCACCCCTCCACTTT
TRBJ1-1 - TRBV18 CASSRPQGTEAFF TGTGCCAGCTCACGGCCTCAGGGCACTGAAGCTTTCTTT
TRBJ1-5 - TRBV7-8 CASSLGFSVFQPQHF TGTGCCAGCAGCTTAGGATTTAGTGTCTTTCAGCCCCAGCATTTT
TRBJ2-6 - TRBV5-4 CASSRGGSGANVLTF TGTGCCAGCAGCCGAGGAGGTTCTGGGGCCAACGTCCTGACTTTC
TRBJ2-6 - TRBV2 CASSPPGTGANVLTF TGTGCCAGCAGTCCCCCCGGTACTGGGGCCAACGTCCTGACTTTC
TRBJ1-2 - TRBV4-3 CASSQVRADDGYTF TGCGCCAGCAGCCAAGTCAGGGCGGACGATGGCTACACCTTC
TRBJ2-7 TRBD1 TRBV27 CASRGQGESHEQYF TGTGCCAGCAGGGGACAGGGGGAATCTCACGAGCAGTACTTC